This TCR beta chain was recorded in a study of CD8 T cells in ankylosing spondylitis. The study, taken as a whole, reports: The study looked at matched synovial fluid samples from ankylosing spondylitis patients. Disease-linked clones were reported to be significantly enriched there. Ankylosing spondylitis blood seemed to carry a telltale TCR beta motif made of about 8 highly homologous variants.

Worth noting for this clonotype: The antigen remains unidentified.

The CDR3 has 14 amino acids. Trimming took 7 bases from V and 5 from J; bases not matched to a gene: 7. Library preparation for TCR beta used quantitative 5'-RACE with molecular barcodes. TCRdb reanalysed the 5' RACE reads using MiXCR and keeps one entry per CDR3 protein. The table records fewer than 500,000 distinct CDR3 sequences, around 22% of them present only once. The rearrangement joins TRBV12-3 or TRBV12-4 to TRBJ1-5; 8 bases are shared with TRBD1. Source material: blood, either unsorted or a sorted T cell fraction (not recorded which). The receptor was derived from a male donor with ankylosing spondylitis. The CDR3 is CASNTGGKDQPQHF. The CDR3 bases are TGTGCCAGCAATACAGGGGGTAAGGATCAGCCCCAGCATTTT.